In this sample, the clone carrying this TCR beta chain turned up many times. Trimming took off 4 bases at V and 2 bases at J, with 8 bases between the two ends. The CDR3 loop spans 13 amino acids. Germline CDR1 MNHEY, CDR2 SVGAGI. This entry belongs to a study of blood T cell repertoires in COVID-19. Study-level information: COVID-19 samples, acute and convalescent, were from the United States, Italy and Spain. PBMCs, B-cell-depleted T cells, or T cells provided the cDNA or gDNA that made up the material.

Methods used by the authors: Nucleated cell counts were estimated from reference gene primer amplification. Assay used: immunoSEQ multiplex PCR; TCRdb lists only in-frame clones, some missing. V and J calls and clone size are given by that table; D and trimming were obtained from the DNA. In the table there are approximately 98,000 clones, 55% to 75% of which are singletons. This clonotype originated in a woman aged 40 to 49 with acute or convalescent COVID-19. The rearrangement uses TRBV6-5 and TRBJ1-2; D is ambiguous. Specimen: peripheral blood. The CDR3 protein is CASSSLLNYGYTF. For the CDR3, the DNA is TGTGCCAGCAGTTCCCTTCTAAACTATGGCTACACCTTC.